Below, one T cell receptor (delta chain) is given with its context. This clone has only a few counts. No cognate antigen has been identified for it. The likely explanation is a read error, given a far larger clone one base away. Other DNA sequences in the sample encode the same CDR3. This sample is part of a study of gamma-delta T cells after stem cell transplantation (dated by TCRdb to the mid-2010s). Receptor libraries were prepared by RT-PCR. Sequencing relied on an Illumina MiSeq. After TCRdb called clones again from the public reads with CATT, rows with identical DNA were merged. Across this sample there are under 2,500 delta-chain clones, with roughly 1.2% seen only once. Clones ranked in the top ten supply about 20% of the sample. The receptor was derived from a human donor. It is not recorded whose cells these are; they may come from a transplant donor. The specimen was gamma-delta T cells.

The CDR3 protein: CACDRVLGDRINTDKLIF. The DNA is as follows: TGTGCCTGTGACCGGGTACTGGGGGACCGCATCAACACCGACAAACTCATCTTT. The chain employs TRDV2 and TRDJ1, and 9 bases in between align with TRDD3. The CDR3 runs 18 amino acids, cysteine and phenylalanine included. Only CDR3 DNA is held: 54 bases, read in frame from base 1. CDR1 and CDR2 are drawn from the germline V gene: GEAIGNYY, EKD.